The 8 T cell receptor beta chains listed next were all sequenced from one sample in a study of cytotoxic CD8 clonotypes in ibrutinib-treated CLL. Some clones are missing from TCRdb's copy, which holds only in-frame ones; the method was immunoSEQ multiplex PCR. This table has about 15,000 clones, over 60% appearing once. The source material was PBMCs, sampled before ibrutinib treatment. Receptors were obtained from a human donor with chronic lymphocytic leukemia.

This clone turned up a few times. The chain uses TRBV10-3 and TRBJ2-3; 9 bases are a match to TRBD1. The CDR3 spans 15 residues. V dropped 6 bases and J dropped 6; count of bases not matched to a gene: 10. CDR1 is ENHRY, CDR2 SYGVKD, per germline. The CDR3 DNA is TGTGCCATCAGCCCAGGACAGGGGAGGAGTGATACGCAGTATTTT. Protein product: CAISPGQGRSDTQYF.

For the CDR3, the DNA is TGTGCCAGCAGCCAGGCGGGAGGGCCTGACGAGCAGTACTTC. As protein: CASSQAGGPDEQYF. The chain combines TRBV4-2 with TRBJ2-7; TRBD2 matches 9 bases. Germline V gene lookup returns CDR1 LGHNA and CDR2 YNFKEQ. The CDR3 extends over 14 amino acids. Unmatched junction bases numbered 5, after V lost 3 bases and J lost 5 bases.

This clone was seen a few times. The gene calls are TRBV5-1 and TRBJ2-5, with D perhaps TRBD2 (6 bases). The CDR3 has 14 amino acids. V was shortened by 0 bases and J by 2 bases, with 8 bases between the two germline ends. CDR1 is SGHRS, CDR2 YFSETQ, per germline. The CDR3 spells CASSLVRGQETQYF. The CDR3 DNA follows: TGCGCCAGCAGCTTGGTCCGGGGGCAAGAGACCCAGTACTTC.

This chain connects TRBV7-2 to TRBJ2-5; 10 bases line up with TRBD2. V lost 0 bases to trimming and J lost 3 bases; unmatched junction nucleotides: 1. This CDR3 contains 15 residues. In germline, CDR1 is SGHTA, CDR2 FQGNSA. This chain's CDR3 is CASSLASGRKETQYF. The CDR3 nucleotides read TGTGCCAGCAGCTTAGCTAGCGGGAGGAAAGAGACCCAGTACTTC.

This clone was found a few times. V usage is TRBV2 and J usage is TRBJ2-1; 7 nucleotides agree with TRBD2. The CDR3 sequence is 11 residues long. V lost 9 bases and J lost 12; bases outside the gene matches: 8. CDR1 is SNHLY and CDR2 is FYNNEI in the germline V gene. CDR3 in DNA: TGTGCCAGTTCCGGCAGGGAGGGGCAGTTCTTC. Its translation is CASSGREGQFF.

This clone showed up just a few times. The rearrangement links TRBV15 to TRBJ1-5; D perhaps matches TRBD1 (6 bases). Per the germline V gene, CDR1 is LNHNV and CDR2 is YYDKDF (reference sequence). This CDR3 has 18 residues. The V end lost 3 bases, the J end lost 0 bases, and 18 bases lay between the germline ends. The CDR3 protein is CATSRAYSTGYSNQPQHF. The CDR3 DNA reads TGTGCCACCAGCAGGGCTTATTCGACAGGTTATAGCAATCAGCCCCAGCATTTT.

There are a few counts of this clone. The rearrangement uses TRBV2 and TRBJ2-1; 14 nucleotides match TRBD2. J was trimmed by 4 bases and V by 4 bases; bases with no gene match: 3. Germline V gene lookup returns CDR1 SNHLY and CDR2 FYNNEI. The CDR3 sequence is 16 residues long. In DNA, the CDR3 is TGTGCCAGCAGTGGGAGGACTAGCGGGGGGTACAATGAGCAGTTCTTC. Amino acid sequence: CASSGRTSGGYNEQFF.

The V and J genes are TRBV28 and TRBJ2-5, with a possible D match to TRBD2 (7 bases). CDR3 length equals 16 residues. The germline gives CDR1 MDHEN, CDR2 SYDVKM. V was cut by 6 bases and J by 4 bases, with 21 bases left in between. The CDR3 DNA follows: TGTGCCAGCAGCCCCGGGGGGCGCCCCCGAGGAGAGACCCAGTACTTC. This translates into CASSPGGRPRGETQYF. Full variable domain (missing parts from reference TRBV28 and TRBJ2-5): DVKVTQSSRYLVKRTGEKVFLECVQDMDHENMFWYRQDPGLGLRLIYFSYDVKMKEKGDIPEGYSVSREKKERFSLILESASTNQTSMYLCASSPGGRPRGETQYFGPGTRLLVL.